This T cell receptor (beta chain) was obtained from a study of shared clonotypes between healthy human individuals. CD45RO-negative cells were positively selected for CCR7, leaving out terminally differentiated effector memory CD45RA+ cells. The donor cohort consisted entirely of Caucasian adults residing in Nashville, Tennessee. The V gene's germline CDR1 is KGHSH and CDR2 LQKENI. Trimming removed 3 bases from V and 0 bases from J, with 18 bases in between. The CDR3 is 19 residues long. The protocol was immunoSEQ multiplex PCR, while the TCRdb copy is restricted to in-frame clones and leaves out a portion. This sample yields 630,000 or so clones, of which 95% to 98% are seen a single time; 0.3% belongs to the top ten.

The receptor's source is a man aged 25-45 years in good health. V usage is TRBV18 and J usage is TRBJ2-6; either TRBD1 or TRBD2 may fit D (5 bases each). Sequenced input: naive CD8+ T cells sorted from blood. The CDR3 reads CASSPGVSWSASGANVLTF. DNA of the CDR3: TGTGCCAGCTCACCGGGGGTCAGTTGGAGCGCCTCTGGGGCCAACGTCCTGACTTTC. Full variable domain (remainder filled in from reference TRBV18 and TRBJ2-6): NAGVMQNPRHLVRRRGQEARLRCSPMKGHSHVYWYRQLPEEGLKFMVYLQKENIIDESGMPKERFSAEFPKEGPSILRIQQVVRGDSAAYFCASSPGVSWSASGANVLTFGAGSRLTVL.